Detailed here is one T cell receptor (beta chain). What it binds is not known. Libraries were prepared by immunoSEQ multiplex PCR; TCRdb keeps only in-frame clonotypes and omits some of them. Of roughly 260,000 clones in the sample, nearly 90% were seen once. These data come from a study of cytomegalovirus exposure and HLA in healthy donors. General study results and limits: Reported results showed that the classifier diagnosed cytomegalovirus status with high specificity and sensitivity. The study recorded more than 150 TCR beta chains that were cytomegalovirus-associated. CMV antigen specificity of three CMV-associated chains was confirmed in vitro.

The CDR3 length is 16 residues. Germline V CDR1 and CDR2: SEHNR, FQNEAQ (reference sequence). V was clipped by 0 bases and J by 4 bases, with 15 bases between them. The sequenced sample consisted of PBMCs. The source is a woman between 18 and 29 years old in good health and CMV-seronegative. The chain joins TRBV7-9 to TRBJ1-2; D unresolved. The CDR3 protein is CASSLASPPDFYGYTF. The CDR3 DNA reads TGTGCCAGCAGCTTAGCCTCTCCACCGGACTTCTATGGCTACACCTTC.